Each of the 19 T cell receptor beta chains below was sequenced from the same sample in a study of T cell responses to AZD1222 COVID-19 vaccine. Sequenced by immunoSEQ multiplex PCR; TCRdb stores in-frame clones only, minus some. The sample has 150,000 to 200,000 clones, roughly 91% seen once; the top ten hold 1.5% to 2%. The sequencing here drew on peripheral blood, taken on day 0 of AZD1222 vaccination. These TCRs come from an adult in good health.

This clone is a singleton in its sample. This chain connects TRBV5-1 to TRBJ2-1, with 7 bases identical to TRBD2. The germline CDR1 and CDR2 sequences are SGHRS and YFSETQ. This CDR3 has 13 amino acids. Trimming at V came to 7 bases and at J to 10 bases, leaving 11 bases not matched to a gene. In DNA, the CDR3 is TGCGCCAGCTCCGCCTCGGGGAGGGAGGAGCAGTTCTTC. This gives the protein CASSASGREEQFF. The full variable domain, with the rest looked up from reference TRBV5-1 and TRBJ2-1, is KAGVTQTPRYLIKTRGQQVTLSCSPISGHRSVSWYQQTPGQGLQFLFEYFSETQRNKGNFPGRFSGRQFSNSRSEMNVSTLELGDSALYLCASSASGREEQFFGPGTRLTVL.

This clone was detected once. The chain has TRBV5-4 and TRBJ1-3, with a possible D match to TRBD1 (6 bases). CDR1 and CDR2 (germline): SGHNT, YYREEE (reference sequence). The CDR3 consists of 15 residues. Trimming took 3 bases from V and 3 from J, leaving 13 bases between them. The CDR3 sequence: CASSSQETGGNTIYF. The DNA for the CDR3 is TGTGCCAGCAGCTCCCAAGAGACAGGTGGAAACACCATATATTTT.

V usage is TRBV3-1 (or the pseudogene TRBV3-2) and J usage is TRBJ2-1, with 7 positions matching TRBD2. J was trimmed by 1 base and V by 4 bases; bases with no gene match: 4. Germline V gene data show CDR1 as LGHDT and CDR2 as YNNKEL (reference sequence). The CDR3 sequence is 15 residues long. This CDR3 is CASSLTSVSYNEQFF. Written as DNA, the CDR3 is TGTGCCAGCAGCCTCACTAGCGTTTCCTACAATGAGCAGTTCTTC.

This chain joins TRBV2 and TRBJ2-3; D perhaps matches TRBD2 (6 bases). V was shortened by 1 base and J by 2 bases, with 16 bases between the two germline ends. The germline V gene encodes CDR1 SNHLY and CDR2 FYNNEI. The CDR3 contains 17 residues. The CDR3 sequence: CASSEGLAILITDTQYF. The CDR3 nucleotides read TGTGCCAGCAGTGAAGGTCTAGCGATACTAATCACAGATACGCAGTATTTT. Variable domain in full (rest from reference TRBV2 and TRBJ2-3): EPEVTQTPSHQVTQMGQEVILRCVPISNHLYFYWYRQILGQKVEFLVSFYNNEISEKSEIFDDQFSVERPDGSNFTLKIRSTKLEDSAMYFCASSEGLAILITDTQYFGPGTRLTVL.

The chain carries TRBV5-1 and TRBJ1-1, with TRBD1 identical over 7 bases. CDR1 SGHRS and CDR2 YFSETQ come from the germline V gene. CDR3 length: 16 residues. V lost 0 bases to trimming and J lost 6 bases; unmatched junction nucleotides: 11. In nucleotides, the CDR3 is TGCGCCAGCAGCTTGGAAAAGGGGGCGAAGCTGTCTGAAGCTTTCTTT. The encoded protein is CASSLEKGAKLSEAFF.

DNA of the CDR3: TGTGCCAGCAGTCATACTAGCTTGGTCAATGAGCAGTTCTTC. Its translation: CASSHTSLVNEQFF. The chain is built from TRBV6-4 and TRBJ2-1, with D tentatively TRBD2 (6 bases). Germline V CDR1 and CDR2: MRHNA, SNTAGT. There are 14 residues in the CDR3. V lost 5 bases and J 6 bases, leaving 14 bases between the germline ends.

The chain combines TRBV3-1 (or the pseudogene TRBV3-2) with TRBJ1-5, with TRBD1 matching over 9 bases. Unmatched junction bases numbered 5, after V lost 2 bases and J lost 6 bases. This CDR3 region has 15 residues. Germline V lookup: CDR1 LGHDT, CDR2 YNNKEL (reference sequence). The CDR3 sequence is CASSQQQGAGQPQHF. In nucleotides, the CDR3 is TGTGCCAGCAGCCAACAACAGGGGGCCGGTCAGCCCCAGCATTTT.

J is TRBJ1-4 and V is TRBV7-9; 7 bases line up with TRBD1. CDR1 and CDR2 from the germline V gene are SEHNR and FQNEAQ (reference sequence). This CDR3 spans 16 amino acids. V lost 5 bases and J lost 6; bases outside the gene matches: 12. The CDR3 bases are TGTGCCAGCAGCCCCCGGGTAAGGGGGCTAGATGAAAAACTGTTTTTT. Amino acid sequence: CASSPRVRGLDEKLFF.

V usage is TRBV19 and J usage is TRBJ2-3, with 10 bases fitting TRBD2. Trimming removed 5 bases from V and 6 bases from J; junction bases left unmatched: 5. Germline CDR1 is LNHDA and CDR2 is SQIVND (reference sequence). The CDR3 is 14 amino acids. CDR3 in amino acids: CASSSSGGVDTQYF. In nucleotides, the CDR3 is TGTGCCAGTAGTTCTAGCGGGGGAGTTGATACGCAGTATTTT.

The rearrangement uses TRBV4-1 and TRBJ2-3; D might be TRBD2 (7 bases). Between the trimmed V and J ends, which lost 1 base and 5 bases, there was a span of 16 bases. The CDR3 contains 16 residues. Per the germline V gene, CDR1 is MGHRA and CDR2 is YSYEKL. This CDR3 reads CASSQGLGGHGDTQYF. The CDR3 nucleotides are TGCGCCAGCAGCCAAGGGTTGGGGGGGCATGGAGATACGCAGTATTTT.

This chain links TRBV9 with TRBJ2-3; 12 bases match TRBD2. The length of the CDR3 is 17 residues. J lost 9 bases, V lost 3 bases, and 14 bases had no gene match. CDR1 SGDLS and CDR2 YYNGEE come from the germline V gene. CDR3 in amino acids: CASSDRTLAGGPRTQYF. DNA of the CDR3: TGTGCCAGCAGCGACAGGACTCTAGCGGGAGGGCCTCGGACGCAGTATTTT.

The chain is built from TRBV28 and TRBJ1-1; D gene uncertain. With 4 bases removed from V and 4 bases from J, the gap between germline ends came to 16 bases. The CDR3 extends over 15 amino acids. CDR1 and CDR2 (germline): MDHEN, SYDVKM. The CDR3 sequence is CASSSPGNSATEAFF. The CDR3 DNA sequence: TGTGCCAGCAGTTCCCCGGGAAACTCGGCCACTGAAGCTTTCTTT.

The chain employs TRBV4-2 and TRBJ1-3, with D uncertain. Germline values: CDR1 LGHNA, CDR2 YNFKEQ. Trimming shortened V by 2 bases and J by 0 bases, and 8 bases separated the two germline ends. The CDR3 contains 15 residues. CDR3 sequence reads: CASSQFVDSGNTIYF. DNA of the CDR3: TGTGCCAGCAGCCAATTCGTAGACTCTGGAAACACCATATATTTT.

CDR3 loop: CASSQYNTGSFSYEQYF. In nucleotides, the CDR3 is TGTGCCAGCAGCCAGTATAATACAGGGAGCTTCTCTTACGAGCAGTACTTC. The chain uses TRBV3-1 (or the pseudogene TRBV3-2) and TRBJ2-7, with a weak D call TRBD1 (6 bases). This CDR3 is 17 amino acids long. V dropped 3 bases and J dropped 4 bases, with 22 bases sitting between them. CDR1 is LGHDT, CDR2 YNNKEL, per germline (reference sequence).

In nucleotides, the CDR3 is TGTGCCAGCAGTTGGAGCGGGGGGGCAACAAATACGCAGTATTTT. It translates to CASSWSGGATNTQYF. The V call is TRBV6-5, the J call TRBJ2-3; 10 bases are a match to TRBD2. This CDR3 has 15 amino acids. From germline, CDR1 is MNHEY and CDR2 SVGAGI. With V trimmed by 4 bases and J by 7 bases, 8 bases remained unmatched.

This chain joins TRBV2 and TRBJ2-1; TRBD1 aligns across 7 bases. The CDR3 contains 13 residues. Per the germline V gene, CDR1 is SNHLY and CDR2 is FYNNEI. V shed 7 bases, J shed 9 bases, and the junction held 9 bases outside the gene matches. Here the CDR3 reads CASKERGGFEQFF. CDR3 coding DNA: TGTGCCAGCAAGGAACGAGGGGGCTTTGAGCAGTTCTTC.

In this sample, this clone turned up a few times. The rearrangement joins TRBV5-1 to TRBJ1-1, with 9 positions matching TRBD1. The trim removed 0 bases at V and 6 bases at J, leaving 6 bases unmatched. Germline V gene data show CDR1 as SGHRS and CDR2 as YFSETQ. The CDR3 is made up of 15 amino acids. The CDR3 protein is CASSLGTGAGAEAFF. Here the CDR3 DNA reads TGCGCCAGCAGCTTGGGGACAGGGGCGGGCGCTGAAGCTTTCTTT.

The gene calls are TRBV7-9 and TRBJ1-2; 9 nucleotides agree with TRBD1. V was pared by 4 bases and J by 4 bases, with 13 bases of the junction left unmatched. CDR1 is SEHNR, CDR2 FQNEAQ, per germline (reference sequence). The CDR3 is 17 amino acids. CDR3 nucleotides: TGTGCCAGCAGCTCGTCCCGGGACAGGGTAGTAGGCTATGGCTACACCTTC. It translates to CASSSSRDRVVGYGYTF.

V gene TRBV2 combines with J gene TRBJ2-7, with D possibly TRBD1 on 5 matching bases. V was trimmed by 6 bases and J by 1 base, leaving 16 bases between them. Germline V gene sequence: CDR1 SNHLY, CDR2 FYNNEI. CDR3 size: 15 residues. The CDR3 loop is CASSLGARSSYEQYF. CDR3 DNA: TGTGCCAGCAGCCTAGGGGCTAGATCGTCCTACGAGCAGTACTTC.